This TCR beta chain was retrieved from a study of graft-versus-host responses after intestinal transplantation. Study-wide background: Each transplant was multivisceral, liver-intestinal, or isolated intestinal. The study gave all recipients anti-thymocyte globulin induction, then tacrolimus and steroids for three to four years.

Notes on the study in general: Detection of GvH clones occurred in recipient marrow, and some had their first appearance in ileum or blood. Circulating GvH clone levels at their peak were associated with HvG declines (early post-transplant).

A note on this clone: What it recognizes is unknown.

TCRdb's copy holds only in-frame clones and misses some; the assay was immunoSEQ multiplex PCR. Seen here are tens of thousands of clones, around 93% observed once, and the top ten hold 0.35%. CDR1 is LGHNT and CDR2 is FRNRAP in the germline V gene. Germline trimming cut 5 bases from V and 1 base from J; bases unmatched to any gene: 5. This CDR3 contains 15 residues. The clonotype was recovered from a human donor who was the organ donor for an intestinal transplant. Sequenced here: unstimulated CD4+ T cells sorted from spleen or lymph node cells, sampled before transplant. The genes are TRBV12-5 and TRBJ1-1; 9 bases align to TRBD1. CDR3 amino acids: CASGLDRGRNTEAFF. CDR3 nucleotide sequence: TGTGCTAGTGGTCTCGACAGGGGGAGGAACACTGAAGCTTTCTTT.